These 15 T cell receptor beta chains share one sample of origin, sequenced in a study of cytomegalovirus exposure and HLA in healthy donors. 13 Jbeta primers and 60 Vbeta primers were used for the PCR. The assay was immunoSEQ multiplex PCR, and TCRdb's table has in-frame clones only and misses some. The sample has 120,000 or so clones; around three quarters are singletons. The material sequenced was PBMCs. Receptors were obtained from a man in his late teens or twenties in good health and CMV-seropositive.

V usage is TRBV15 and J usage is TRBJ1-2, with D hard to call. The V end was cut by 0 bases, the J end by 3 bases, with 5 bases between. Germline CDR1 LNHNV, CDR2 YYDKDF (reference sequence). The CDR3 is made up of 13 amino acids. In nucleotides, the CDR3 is TGTGCCACCAGCAGAGATCCGGACTATGGCTACACCTTC. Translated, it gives CATSRDPDYGYTF.

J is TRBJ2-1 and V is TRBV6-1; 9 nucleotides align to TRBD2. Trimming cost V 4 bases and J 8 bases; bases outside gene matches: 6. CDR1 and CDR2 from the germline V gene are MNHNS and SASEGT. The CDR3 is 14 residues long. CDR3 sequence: CASSVSGGRDEQFF. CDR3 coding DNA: TGTGCCAGCAGTGTTAGCGGGGGACGGGATGAGCAGTTCTTC.

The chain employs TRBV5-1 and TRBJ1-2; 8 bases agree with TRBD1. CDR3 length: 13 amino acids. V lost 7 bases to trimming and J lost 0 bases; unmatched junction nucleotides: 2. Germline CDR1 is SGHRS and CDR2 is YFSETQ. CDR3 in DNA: TGCGCCAGCCGGGACAGGACTAACTATGGCTACACCTTC. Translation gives CASRDRTNYGYTF.

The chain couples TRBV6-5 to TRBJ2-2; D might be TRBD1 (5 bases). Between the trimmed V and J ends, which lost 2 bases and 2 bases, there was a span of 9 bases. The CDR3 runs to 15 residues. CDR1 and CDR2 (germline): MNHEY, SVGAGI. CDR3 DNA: TGTGCCAGCAGTTACAGGGGTCTAAACACCGGGGAGCTGTTTTTT. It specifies CASSYRGLNTGELFF.

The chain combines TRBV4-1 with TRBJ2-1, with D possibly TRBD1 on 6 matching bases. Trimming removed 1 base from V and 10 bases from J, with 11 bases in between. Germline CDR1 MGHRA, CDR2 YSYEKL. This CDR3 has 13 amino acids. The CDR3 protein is CASSQAEQGEQFF. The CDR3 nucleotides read TGCGCCAGCAGCCAAGCGGAACAGGGCGAGCAGTTCTTC.

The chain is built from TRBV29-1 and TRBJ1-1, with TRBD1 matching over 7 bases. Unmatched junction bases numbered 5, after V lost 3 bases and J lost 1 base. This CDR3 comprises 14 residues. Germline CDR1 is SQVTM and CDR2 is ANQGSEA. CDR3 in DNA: TGCAGCGTTGATAGGGGACAGACGAACACTGAAGCTTTCTTT. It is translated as CSVDRGQTNTEAFF.

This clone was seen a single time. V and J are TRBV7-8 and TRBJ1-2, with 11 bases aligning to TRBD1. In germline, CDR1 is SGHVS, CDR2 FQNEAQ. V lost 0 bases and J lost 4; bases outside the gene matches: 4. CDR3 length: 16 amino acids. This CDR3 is CASSLAPGQGVYGYTF. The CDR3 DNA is TGTGCCAGCAGCTTAGCGCCGGGACAGGGGGTCTATGGCTACACCTTC. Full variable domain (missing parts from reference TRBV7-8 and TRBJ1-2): GAGVSQSPRYKVAKRGQDVALRCDPISGHVSLFWYQQALGQGPEFLTYFQNEAQLDKSGLPSDRFFAERPEGSVSTLKIQRTQQEDSAVYLCASSLAPGQGVYGYTFGSGTRLTVV.

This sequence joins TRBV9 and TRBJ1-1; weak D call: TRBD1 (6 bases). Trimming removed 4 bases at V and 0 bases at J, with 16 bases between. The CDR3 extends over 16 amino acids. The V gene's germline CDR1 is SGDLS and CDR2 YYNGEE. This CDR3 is CASSPSNREMNTEAFF. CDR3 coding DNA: TGTGCCAGCAGCCCTTCAAACAGGGAAATGAACACTGAAGCTTTCTTT.

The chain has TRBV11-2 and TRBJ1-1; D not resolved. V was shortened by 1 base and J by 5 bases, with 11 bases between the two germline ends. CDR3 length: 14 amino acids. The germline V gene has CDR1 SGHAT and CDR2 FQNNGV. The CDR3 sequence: CASSLVASTTEAFF. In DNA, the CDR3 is TGTGCCAGCAGCTTAGTGGCCTCCACGACTGAAGCTTTCTTT.

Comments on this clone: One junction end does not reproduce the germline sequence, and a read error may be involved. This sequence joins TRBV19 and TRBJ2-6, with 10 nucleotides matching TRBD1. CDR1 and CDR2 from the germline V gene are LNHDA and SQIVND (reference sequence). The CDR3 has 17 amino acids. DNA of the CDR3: TGTGCCAGTAGTGACAGGGGGCCCCACTCTGGGGCCAACGGCCTGACTTTC. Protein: CASSDRGPHSGANGLTF.

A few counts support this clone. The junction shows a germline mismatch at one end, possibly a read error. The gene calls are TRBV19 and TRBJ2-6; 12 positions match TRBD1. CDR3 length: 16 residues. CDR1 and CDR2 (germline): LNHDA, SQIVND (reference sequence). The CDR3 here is CASSGTGGSGANGLTF. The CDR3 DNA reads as TGTGCCAGTAGTGGGACAGGGGGCTCTGGGGCCAACGGCCTGACTTTC.

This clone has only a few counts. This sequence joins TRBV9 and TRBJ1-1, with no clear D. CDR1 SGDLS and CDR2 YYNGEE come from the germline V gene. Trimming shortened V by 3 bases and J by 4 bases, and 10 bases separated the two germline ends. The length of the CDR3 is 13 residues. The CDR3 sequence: CASSAGRSTEAFF. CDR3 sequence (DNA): TGTGCCAGCAGCGCGGGGAGGAGCACTGAAGCTTTCTTT.

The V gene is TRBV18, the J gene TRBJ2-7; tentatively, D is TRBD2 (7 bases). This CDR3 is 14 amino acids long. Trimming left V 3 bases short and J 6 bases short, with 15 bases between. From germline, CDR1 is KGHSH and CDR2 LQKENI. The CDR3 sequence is CASSPYGGLGEQYF. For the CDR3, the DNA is TGTGCCAGCTCACCCTACGGGGGGCTAGGCGAGCAGTACTTC.

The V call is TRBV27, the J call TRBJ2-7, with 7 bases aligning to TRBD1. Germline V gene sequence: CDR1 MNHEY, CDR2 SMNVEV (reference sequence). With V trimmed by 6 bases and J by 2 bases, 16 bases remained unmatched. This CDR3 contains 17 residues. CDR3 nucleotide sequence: TGTGCCAGCAGCCAAGCTCCCCCCGGGACAGCAACCTACGAGCAGTACTTC. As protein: CASSQAPPGTATYEQYF.

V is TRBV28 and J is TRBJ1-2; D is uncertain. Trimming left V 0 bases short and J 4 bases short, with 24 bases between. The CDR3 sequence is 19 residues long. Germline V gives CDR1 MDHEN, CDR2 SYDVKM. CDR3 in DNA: TGTGCCAGCAGTTTATGGACTGATACCGGGGTCTATTTCGGCTATGGCTACACCTTC. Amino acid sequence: CASSLWTDTGVYFGYGYTF.